This T cell receptor (beta chain) was sequenced in a study of blood T cell repertoires in COVID-19. Study at large: COVID-19 samples, acute and convalescent, were from the United States, Italy and Spain. In each case, the material was cDNA or gDNA derived from T cells, B-cell-depleted T cells, or PBMCs.

Per the original methods: Amplification of reference gene primers was used by the study to estimate nucleated cell counts. Some clones are missing from TCRdb's copy, which holds only in-frame ones; the method was immunoSEQ multiplex PCR. V and J calls and clone size come straight from that table; D and trimming were deduced from the DNA. The sample records 200,000 or so clones, roughly 90% being singletons. Germline lookup yields CDR1 SGHNT and CDR2 YYREEE (reference sequence). Trimming pared 2 bases from V and 3 bases from J, leaving 9 bases between. The CDR3 consists of 13 residues. The chain has TRBV5-4 and TRBJ2-7; a possible D gene is TRBD2 (6 bases). The clonotype was recovered from a woman in her fifties or sixties with acute or convalescent COVID-19. The specimen sequenced was peripheral blood. This chain's CDR3 is CASSLRENYEQYF. The CDR3 DNA is TGTGCCAGCAGCTTACGGGAGAACTACGAGCAGTACTTC.